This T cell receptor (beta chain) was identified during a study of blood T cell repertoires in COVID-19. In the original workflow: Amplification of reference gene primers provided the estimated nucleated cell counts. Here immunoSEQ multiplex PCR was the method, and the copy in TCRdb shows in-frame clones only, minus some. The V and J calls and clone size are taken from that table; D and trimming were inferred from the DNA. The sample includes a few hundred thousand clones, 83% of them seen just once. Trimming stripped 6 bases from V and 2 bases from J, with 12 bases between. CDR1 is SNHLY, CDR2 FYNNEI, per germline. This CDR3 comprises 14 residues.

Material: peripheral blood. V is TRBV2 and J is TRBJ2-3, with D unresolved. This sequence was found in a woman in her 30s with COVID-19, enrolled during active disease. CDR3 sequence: CASRPSWSTDTQYF. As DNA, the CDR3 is TGTGCCAGCAGGCCCAGTTGGTCCACAGATACGCAGTATTTT.